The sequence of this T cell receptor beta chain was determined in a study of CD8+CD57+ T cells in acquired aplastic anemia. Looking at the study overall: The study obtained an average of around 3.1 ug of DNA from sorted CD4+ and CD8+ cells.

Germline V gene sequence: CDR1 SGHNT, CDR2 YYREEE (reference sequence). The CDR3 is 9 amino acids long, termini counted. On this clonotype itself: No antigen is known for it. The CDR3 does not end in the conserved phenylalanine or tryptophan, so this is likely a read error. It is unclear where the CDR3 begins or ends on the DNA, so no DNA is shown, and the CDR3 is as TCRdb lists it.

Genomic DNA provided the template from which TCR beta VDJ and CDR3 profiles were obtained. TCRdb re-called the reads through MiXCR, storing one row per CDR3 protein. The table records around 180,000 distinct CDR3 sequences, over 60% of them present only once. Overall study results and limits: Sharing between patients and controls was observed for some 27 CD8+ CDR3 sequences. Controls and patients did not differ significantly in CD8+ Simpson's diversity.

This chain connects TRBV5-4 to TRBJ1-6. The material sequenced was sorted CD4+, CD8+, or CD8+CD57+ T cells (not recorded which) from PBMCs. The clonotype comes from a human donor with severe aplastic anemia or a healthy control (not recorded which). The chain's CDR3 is CASNGGTSG.